Below, 10 T cell receptor beta chains from the same sample are listed, as sequenced in a study of identical twins. MiXCR was run by TCRdb on the 5' RACE reads, yielding one entry per CDR3 protein. Of approximately 500,000 distinct CDR3 sequences listed, roughly 15% were seen once; the top ten hold 0.44%. Separately, the same data were catalogued under a study of yellow fever vaccine responses in identical twins.

The specimen sequenced was CD4+ T cells sorted from blood. The receptors stem from a woman between 18 and 29 years old in good health.

This chain connects TRBV6-2 or TRBV6-3 to TRBJ1-1; no firm D call. With 5 bases removed from V and 3 bases from J, the gap between germline ends came to 10 bases. The CDR3 is made up of 13 amino acids. Germline CDR1 and CDR2: MNHEY and SVGEGT. DNA of the CDR3: TGTGCCAGCAGTAAAGGACGGTACACTGAAGCTTTCTTT. This sequence encodes CASSKGRYTEAFF.

This clonotype was counted only a few times. The chain couples TRBV3-1 to TRBJ2-7; D is uncertain. Germline V gives CDR1 LGHDT, CDR2 YNNKEL (reference sequence). The CDR3 has 13 amino acids. V was clipped by 2 bases and J by 0 bases, with 5 bases between them. The CDR3, as DNA: TGTGCCAGCAGCCAACATAACTCCTACGAGCAGTACGTC. Encoded protein: CASSQHNSYEQYV.

This clonotype came up a few times. This chain links TRBV4-2 with TRBJ2-2; 7 nucleotides align to TRBD1. CDR3 length: 16 residues. CDR1 is LGHNA and CDR2 is YNFKEQ in the germline V gene. V was clipped by 0 bases and J by 1 base; unmatched bases: 2. CDR3 bases: TGTGCCAGCAGCCAAGAACGGACAGGGAACACCGGGGAGCTGTTTTTT. Translation: CASSQERTGNTGELFF.

This clonotype occurred a few times. CDR3 nucleotides: TGCACTATTACAGATACTAACTATGGCTACACCTTC. Translation: CTITDTNYGYTF. The V and J genes are TRBV29-1 and TRBJ1-2, with D unclear. CDR3 length: 12 residues. Germline V gene sequence: CDR1 SQVTM, CDR2 ANQGSEA.

This clonotype was detected a few times. The chain uses TRBV28 and TRBJ1-2; perhaps TRBD1 as D (6 bases). V dropped 5 bases and J dropped 13 bases, with 17 bases sitting between them. The CDR3 covers 12 residues. Germline V CDR1 and CDR2: MDHEN, SYDVKM. CDR3 sequence reads: CASSLKGGYGTF. The CDR3 DNA is TGTGCCAGCAGTCTGAAAGGGGGGTATGGCACCTTC.

The chain recombines TRBV7-6 with TRBJ2-5, with TRBD2 matching 9 bases. The J segment lost 4 bases and the V segment lost 2 bases, leaving 8 bases of the junction unmatched. This CDR3 comprises 16 residues. Germline CDR1 and CDR2: SGHVS and FNYEAQ. Here the CDR3 reads CASSLLGRGGRETQYF. The CDR3 DNA reads TGTGCCAGCAGCTTACTGGGGCGGGGGGGAAGAGAGACCCAGTACTTC.

This clonotype turned up a few times. The V and J genes are TRBV11-2 and TRBJ2-3; D possibly corresponds to TRBD1 (6 bases). The CDR3 has 17 amino acids. V was pared by 1 base and J by 0 bases, with 14 bases between. Germline V lookup: CDR1 SGHAT, CDR2 FQNNGV. For the CDR3, the DNA is TGTGCCAGCAGCTTAGTTGGGACAACGACTAGCACAGATACGCAGTATTTT. Amino acid sequence: CASSLVGTTTSTDTQYF.

The V and J genes are TRBV29-1 and TRBJ2-5; D call uncertain. V lost 7 bases to trimming and J lost 5 bases, with 20 bases between them. The V gene's germline CDR1 is SQVTM and CDR2 ANQGSEA. This CDR3 has 14 residues. CDR3 in amino acids: CSAQASARRETQYF. CDR3 nucleotide sequence: TGCAGCGCTCAAGCCAGCGCCCGCCGGGAGACCCAGTACTTC.

This rearrangement joins TRBV10-3 to TRBJ1-5; the match to TRBD1 covers 9 bases. V lost 8 bases, J lost 2 bases, and 1 base stayed unmatched. Per the germline V gene, CDR1 is ENHRY and CDR2 is SYGVKD. This CDR3 region has 13 residues. The CDR3 bases are TGTGCCATCTGGACAGGGGGCAATCAGCCCCAGCATTTT. This translates into CAIWTGGNQPQHF.

The chain combines TRBV24-1 with TRBJ2-3, with 8 bases matching TRBD2. This CDR3 contains 14 residues. The germline V gene has CDR1 KGHDR and CDR2 SFDVKD. The V and J ends lost 3 bases and 3 bases, in that order; junction bases with no gene match: 1. The CDR3 DNA sequence: TGTGCCACCAGTGATACGGGAGGGACAGATACGCAGTATTTT. This translates into CATSDTGGTDTQYF.